This paragraph covers one T cell receptor (beta chain) sequence. Its antigen is undetermined. TCRdb processed the 5' RACE reads again and assigns one entry to each CDR3 protein, with no DNA. This sample carries about 430,000 distinct CDR3 sequences, with more than 1.4% going to the ten biggest clones. The data derive from a study of T cells expressing NK-cell markers. Overall study context: Sorted CD3+CD56+NKG2C+, CD3+CD56+NKG2C- and CD3+CD56-NKG2C+ T cells provided the TCR beta repertoires.

Study-level points and caveats: CD8+ T cells in over 5 donors included dominant NKG2C+ clonotypes at roughly 1.0-8%.

Germline V gene sequence: CDR1 SGHTA, CDR2 FQGTGA. The CDR3 is 16 residues long. The J gene is TRBJ2-7, the V gene TRBV7-3. The sequenced sample consisted of blood T cells: a sorted CD56 or NKG2C T cell subset, CD4+ or CD8+ T cells, or bulk PBMC T cells (not recorded which). The receptor was isolated from a woman aged 50 to 65 in good health. CDR3 sequence reads: CASSPLGRSTFYEQYF.